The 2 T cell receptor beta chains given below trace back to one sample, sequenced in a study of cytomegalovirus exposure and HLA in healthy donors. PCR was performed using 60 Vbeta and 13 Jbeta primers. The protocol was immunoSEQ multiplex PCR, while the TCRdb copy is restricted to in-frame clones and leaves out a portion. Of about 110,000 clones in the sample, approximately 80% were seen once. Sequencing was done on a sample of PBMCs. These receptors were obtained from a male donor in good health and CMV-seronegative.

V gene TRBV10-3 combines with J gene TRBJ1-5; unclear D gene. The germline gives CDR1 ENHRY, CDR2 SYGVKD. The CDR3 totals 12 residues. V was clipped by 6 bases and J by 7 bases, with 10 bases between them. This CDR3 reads CAISVDNQPQHF. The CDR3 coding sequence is TGTGCCATCAGCGTTGACAACCAGCCCCAGCATTTT.

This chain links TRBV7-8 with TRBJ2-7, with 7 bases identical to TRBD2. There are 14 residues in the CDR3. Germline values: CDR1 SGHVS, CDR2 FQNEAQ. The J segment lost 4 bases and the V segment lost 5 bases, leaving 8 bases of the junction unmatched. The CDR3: CASSPQAGVYEQYF. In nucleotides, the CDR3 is TGTGCCAGCAGCCCTCAGGCGGGGGTTTACGAGCAGTACTTC.